A selection of T cell receptor beta chains follows, all from one sample in a study of identical twins. TCRdb passed the 5' RACE reads through MiXCR, listing each CDR3 protein once. The sample comprises more than 600,000 distinct CDR3 sequences, 15% to 20% of which are singletons, and approximately 14% rests with the top ten. The same specimen was also included in a second study, on T cells expressing NK-cell markers.

The specimen was PBMCs. The receptors derive from a woman between 18 and 29 years old in good health. CDR3s include the opening cysteine and the closing phenylalanine or tryptophan. A D gene is named only where the DNA matches it firmly. The listing skips clone size in some rows; elsewhere it reads once, few, many or a size class.

v_call: TRBV12-3/TRBV12-4
clone_size: many
d_call: .
j_call: TRBJ1-5
cdr3_nt: TGTGCCAGCAGTTTAAGGCGGGTTGGGAATCAGCCCCAGCATTTT
cdr3_aa: CASSLRRVGNQPQHF

v_call: TRBV5-1
clone_size: .
d_call: TRBD2
j_call: TRBJ2-1
cdr3_nt: TGCGCCAGCAGCTTGATGGGGGGGGGTCGCGATGAGCAGTTCTTC
cdr3_aa: CASSLMGGGRDEQFF

v_call: TRBV12-3/TRBV12-4
clone_size: .
d_call: .
j_call: TRBJ2-1
cdr3_nt: TGTGCCAGCAGTTTTGGCGGGTCCCTCTACAATGAGCAGTTCTTC
cdr3_aa: CASSFGGSLYNEQFF

v_call: TRBV4-1
clone_size: few
d_call: TRBD1
j_call: TRBJ2-7
cdr3_nt: TGCGCCAGCAGCCACGGACAGGGGGACGAGCAGTACTTC
cdr3_aa: CASSHGQGDEQYF

v_call: TRBV6-1
clone_size: many
d_call: TRBD1
j_call: TRBJ2-3
cdr3_nt: TGTGCCAGCAGGCAAACCGGGACAGGGAGGACAGATACGCAGTATTTT
cdr3_aa: CASRQTGTGRTDTQYF

v_call: TRBV12-3/TRBV12-4
clone_size: few
d_call: .
j_call: TRBJ2-2
cdr3_nt: TGTGCCAGCAGTTTAACTGGCTTCTCCGGGGAGCTGTTTTTT
cdr3_aa: CASSLTGFSGELFF

v_call: TRBV27
clone_size: .
d_call: .
j_call: TRBJ2-7
cdr3_nt: TGTGCCAGCAGTTTACGGTACTCCTACGAGCAGTACTTC
cdr3_aa: CASSLRYSYEQYF

v_call: TRBV12-3/TRBV12-4
clone_size: .
d_call: TRBD1
j_call: TRBJ2-2
cdr3_nt: TGTGCCAGCAGTTTCGGGGACAGGGTGATCGCCGGGGAGCTGTTTTTT
cdr3_aa: CASSFGDRVIAGELFF

v_call: TRBV6-4
clone_size: few
d_call: TRBD1
j_call: TRBJ1-4
cdr3_nt: TGTGCCAGCAGCCGGGACAGGGATTGTGAAAAACTGTTTTTT
cdr3_aa: CASSRDRDCEKLFF

v_call: TRBV6-2/TRBV6-3
clone_size: few
d_call: TRBD1
j_call: TRBJ1-2
cdr3_nt: TGTGCCAGCAGTTACCCCACGGGACAGGCAAGATTGATCTATGGCTACACCTTC
cdr3_aa: CASSYPTGQARLIYGYTF

v_call: TRBV12-3/TRBV12-4
clone_size: .
d_call: .
j_call: TRBJ2-4
cdr3_nt: TGTGCCAGCAGTTTATGGGGAGCCGCCAAAAACATTCAGTACTTC
cdr3_aa: CASSLWGAAKNIQYF

v_call: TRBV7-6
clone_size: few
d_call: TRBD2
j_call: TRBJ2-7
cdr3_nt: TGTGCCAGCAGCTTAAGGGAGGGCGTCGTTTACGAGCAGTACTTC
cdr3_aa: CASSLREGVVYEQYF

v_call: TRBV10-3
clone_size: few
d_call: .
j_call: TRBJ2-2
cdr3_nt: TGTGCCATCAGTGAGTCAACTATCCTAAACACCGGGGAGCTGTTTTTT
cdr3_aa: CAISESTILNTGELFF

v_call: TRBV2
clone_size: .
d_call: .
j_call: TRBJ2-7
cdr3_nt: TGTGCCAGCAGTGAGTTTCGCGGGGGCCAATCCTACGAGCAGTACTTC
cdr3_aa: CASSEFRGGQSYEQYF

v_call: TRBV20-1
clone_size: many
d_call: .
j_call: TRBJ2-1
cdr3_nt: TGCAGTGCCACCACTAGCCTTGGTGAGCAGTTCTTC
cdr3_aa: CSATTSLGEQFF

v_call: TRBV4-2
clone_size: few
d_call: .
j_call: TRBJ1-2
cdr3_nt: TGTGCCAGCAGCCAAGACAGAACCCTCTATGGCTACACCTTC
cdr3_aa: CASSQDRTLYGYTF

v_call: TRBV7-2
clone_size: few
d_call: .
j_call: TRBJ2-1
cdr3_nt: TGTGCCAGCAGCTTACAAGGGCCGGGGGCGGACGAGCAGTTCTTC
cdr3_aa: CASSLQGPGADEQFF

v_call: TRBV3-1
clone_size: few
d_call: .
j_call: TRBJ2-1
cdr3_nt: TGTGCCAGCAGCACAACCGGTGGCTACAATGAGCAGTTCTTC
cdr3_aa: CASSTTGGYNEQFF

v_call: TRBV20-1
clone_size: .
d_call: .
j_call: TRBJ2-2
cdr3_nt: TGCAGTGTTCCGGGGGTGGGCACCGGGGAGCTGTTTTTT
cdr3_aa: CSVPGVGTGELFF

v_call: TRBV5-1
clone_size: few
d_call: .
j_call: TRBJ2-5
cdr3_nt: TGCGCCAGCAGCACCGGACCCGAGGGAGAGACCCAGTACTTC
cdr3_aa: CASSTGPEGETQYF

v_call: TRBV6-2/TRBV6-3
clone_size: few
d_call: .
j_call: TRBJ2-2
cdr3_nt: TGTGCCAGCAGTTACATTGCCAGCGGGTTCGCCGGGGAGCTGTTTTTT
cdr3_aa: CASSYIASGFAGELFF

v_call: TRBV5-1
clone_size: few
d_call: .
j_call: TRBJ2-2
cdr3_nt: TGCGCCAGTCACCTCACCGGGTGGACCGGGGAGCTGTTTTTT
cdr3_aa: CASHLTGWTGELFF

v_call: TRBV6-1
clone_size: .
d_call: TRBD2
j_call: TRBJ2-5
cdr3_nt: TGTGCCAGCAGTACGGGACTAGCGGATCAAGAGACCCAGTACTTC
cdr3_aa: CASSTGLADQETQYF

v_call: TRBV20-1
clone_size: few
d_call: .
j_call: TRBJ2-5
cdr3_nt: TGCAGTGCTAGGGCAACTAGGTTGGATGAGACCCAGTACTTC
cdr3_aa: CSARATRLDETQYF

v_call: TRBV12-3/TRBV12-4
clone_size: .
d_call: .
j_call: TRBJ1-5
cdr3_nt: TGTGCCAGCAGTTCATACGGGGGAGATCAGCCCCAGCATTTT
cdr3_aa: CASSSYGGDQPQHF

v_call: TRBV7-3
clone_size: .
d_call: .
j_call: TRBJ2-7
cdr3_nt: TGTGCCAGCAGCTTCAACCCGGGATCCCTCGGCGAGCAGTACTTC
cdr3_aa: CASSFNPGSLGEQYF

v_call: TRBV10-3
clone_size: .
d_call: TRBD2
j_call: TRBJ2-5
cdr3_nt: TGTGCCATCAGTGGGGGACTAGCGGATCAAGAGACCCAGTACTTC
cdr3_aa: CAISGGLADQETQYF

v_call: TRBV7-2
clone_size: .
d_call: .
j_call: TRBJ2-1
cdr3_nt: TGTGCCAGCAGCTCGTCTTGGGGCGAATACAATGAGCAGTTCTTC
cdr3_aa: CASSSSWGEYNEQFF

v_call: TRBV9
clone_size: few
d_call: TRBD2
j_call: TRBJ2-1
cdr3_nt: TGTGCCAGCAGCGTAGGGGGACTATACTACAATGAGCAGTTCTTC
cdr3_aa: CASSVGGLYYNEQFF

v_call: TRBV20-1
clone_size: .
d_call: .
j_call: TRBJ1-2
cdr3_nt: TGCAGTGCCCCCCTGGATGGCTACACCTTC
cdr3_aa: CSAPLDGYTF

v_call: TRBV12-3/TRBV12-4
clone_size: .
d_call: TRBD1
j_call: TRBJ2-1
cdr3_nt: TGTGCCAGCAGGGAAGACAGGGGCACCACGAATGAGCAGTTCTTC
cdr3_aa: CASREDRGTTNEQFF

v_call: TRBV7-2
clone_size: .
d_call: .
j_call: TRBJ2-1
cdr3_nt: TGTGCCAGCAGTCATAGTACAGTCTCCTACAATGAGCAGTTCTTC
cdr3_aa: CASSHSTVSYNEQFF

v_call: TRBV27
clone_size: .
d_call: TRBD2
j_call: TRBJ2-7
cdr3_nt: TGTGCCAGCAGTTGGGGAGGGGTAGGCGAGCAGTACTTC
cdr3_aa: CASSWGGVGEQYF

v_call: TRBV20-1
clone_size: .
d_call: TRBD1
j_call: TRBJ2-7
cdr3_nt: TGCAGTGCTAGCTCGGCGGACAGGGGCTTTTTTACCTACGAGCAGTACTTC
cdr3_aa: CSASSADRGFFTYEQYF

v_call: TRBV12-3/TRBV12-4
clone_size: .
d_call: .
j_call: TRBJ2-2
cdr3_nt: TGTGCCAGCAGTCTAAATTTAGGGGAGCTGTTTTTT
cdr3_aa: CASSLNLGELFF

v_call: TRBV27
clone_size: few
d_call: TRBD1
j_call: TRBJ1-6
cdr3_nt: TGTGCCAGCAGTTTCGGACAGGGTTCGATTTCTTCACCCCTCCACTTT
cdr3_aa: CASSFGQGSISSPLHF

v_call: TRBV7-3
clone_size: few
d_call: .
j_call: TRBJ2-3
cdr3_nt: TGTGCCAGCAGCGCCTTGGGCAACCATTCAGATACGCAGTATTTT
cdr3_aa: CASSALGNHSDTQYF

v_call: TRBV20-1
clone_size: .
d_call: .
j_call: TRBJ1-2
cdr3_nt: TGCAGTGCTACCAAGCCCGGGGAGACAGGCCGGTATGGCTACACCTTC
cdr3_aa: CSATKPGETGRYGYTF

v_call: TRBV4-3
clone_size: few
d_call: TRBD2
j_call: TRBJ2-1
cdr3_nt: TGCGCCAGCAGCCAAGCAGGATCGGGGGGCAATGAGCAGTTCTTC
cdr3_aa: CASSQAGSGGNEQFF

v_call: TRBV29-1
clone_size: .
d_call: TRBD1
j_call: TRBJ2-3
cdr3_nt: TGCAGCGGAGAGGGGGCTGCAGATACGCAGTATTTT
cdr3_aa: CSGEGAADTQYF

v_call: TRBV10-3
clone_size: .
d_call: TRBD2
j_call: TRBJ2-1
cdr3_nt: TGTGCCATCAGTGCCGGGACTAGCGGGACCTACAATGAGCAGTTCTTC
cdr3_aa: CAISAGTSGTYNEQFF

v_call: TRBV20-1
clone_size: many
d_call: .
j_call: TRBJ2-7
cdr3_nt: TGCAGTGCTAGAGATATCCGACGGACTCGCGGGGAGCAGTACTTC
cdr3_aa: CSARDIRRTRGEQYF